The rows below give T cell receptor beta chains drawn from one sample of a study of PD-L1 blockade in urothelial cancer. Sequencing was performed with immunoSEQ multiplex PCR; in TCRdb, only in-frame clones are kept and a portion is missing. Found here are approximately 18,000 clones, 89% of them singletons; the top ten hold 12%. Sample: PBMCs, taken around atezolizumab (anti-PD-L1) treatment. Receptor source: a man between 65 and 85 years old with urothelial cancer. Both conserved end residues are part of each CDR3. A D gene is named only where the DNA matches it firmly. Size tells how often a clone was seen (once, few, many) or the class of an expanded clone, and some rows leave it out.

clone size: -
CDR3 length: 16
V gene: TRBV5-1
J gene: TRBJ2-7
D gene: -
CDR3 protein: CASSLAAGAGVDEQYF
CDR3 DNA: TGCGCCAGCAGCTTGGCCGCGGGGGCAGGGGTTGACGAGCAGTACTTC

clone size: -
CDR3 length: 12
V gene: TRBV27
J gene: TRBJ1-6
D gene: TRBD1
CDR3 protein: CASRTGTSPLHF
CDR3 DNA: TGTGCCAGCAGGACAGGGACCTCACCCCTCCACTTT

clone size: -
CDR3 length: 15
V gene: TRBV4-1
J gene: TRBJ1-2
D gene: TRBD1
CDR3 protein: CASSFRTGTNYGYTF
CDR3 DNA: TGCGCCAGCAGCTTCCGGACAGGAACTAACTATGGCTACACCTTC

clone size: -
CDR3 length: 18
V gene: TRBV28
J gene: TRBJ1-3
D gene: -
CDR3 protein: CASSGGTALSVSGNTIYF
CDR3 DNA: TGTGCCAGCAGTGGAGGGACCGCGCTCAGCGTTTCTGGAAACACCATATATTTT

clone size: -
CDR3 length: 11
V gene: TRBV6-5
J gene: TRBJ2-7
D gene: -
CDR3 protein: CASGQNYEQYF
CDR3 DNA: TGTGCCAGCGGACAGAACTACGAGCAGTACTTC

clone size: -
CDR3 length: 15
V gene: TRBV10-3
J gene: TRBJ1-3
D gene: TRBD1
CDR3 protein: CAISEWTGAGNTIYF
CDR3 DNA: TGTGCCATCAGTGAGTGGACAGGGGCTGGAAACACCATATATTTT

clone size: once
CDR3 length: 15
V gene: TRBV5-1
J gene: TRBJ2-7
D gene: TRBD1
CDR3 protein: CASSSTGTGQYEQYF
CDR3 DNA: TGCGCCAGCAGCTCCACCGGGACAGGACAATACGAGCAGTACTTC

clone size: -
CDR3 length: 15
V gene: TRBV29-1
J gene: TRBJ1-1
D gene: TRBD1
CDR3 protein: CSGNRDRGRRTEAFF
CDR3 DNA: TGCAGCGGCAACCGGGACAGGGGGCGTAGGACTGAAGCTTTCTTT

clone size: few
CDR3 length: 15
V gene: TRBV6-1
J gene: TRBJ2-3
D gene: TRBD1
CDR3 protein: CASVNRGLVGDTQYF
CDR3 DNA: TGTGCCAGTGTTAACAGGGGGCTAGTCGGGGATACGCAGTATTTT

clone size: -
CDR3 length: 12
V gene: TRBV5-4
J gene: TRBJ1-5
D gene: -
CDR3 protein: CASSWGDQPQHF
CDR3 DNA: TGTGCCAGCAGCTGGGGGGACCAGCCCCAGCATTTT

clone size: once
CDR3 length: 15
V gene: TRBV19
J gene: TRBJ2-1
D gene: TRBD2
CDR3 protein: CASSNLAGGRTEQFF
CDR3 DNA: TGTGCCAGTAGTAACCTAGCGGGGGGGCGGACTGAGCAGTTCTTC

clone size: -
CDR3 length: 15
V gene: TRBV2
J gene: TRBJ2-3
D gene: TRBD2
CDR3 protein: CASTVGGTPSDTQYF
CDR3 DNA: TGTGCCAGTACCGTGGGAGGGACCCCTTCTGATACGCAGTATTTT

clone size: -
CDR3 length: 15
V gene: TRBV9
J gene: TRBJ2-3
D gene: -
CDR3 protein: CASSVRSASTDTQYF
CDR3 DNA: TGTGCCAGCAGCGTACGAAGCGCAAGCACAGATACGCAGTATTTT

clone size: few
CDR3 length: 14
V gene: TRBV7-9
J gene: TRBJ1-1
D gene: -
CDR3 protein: CASSLVSSGTEAFF
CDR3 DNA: TGTGCCAGCAGCTTAGTTAGTAGCGGCACTGAAGCTTTCTTT

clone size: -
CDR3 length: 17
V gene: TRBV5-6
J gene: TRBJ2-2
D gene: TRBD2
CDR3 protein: CASSLEGGATNTGELFF
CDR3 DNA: TGTGCCAGCAGCTTGGAGGGAGGGGCCACGAACACCGGGGAGCTGTTTTTT

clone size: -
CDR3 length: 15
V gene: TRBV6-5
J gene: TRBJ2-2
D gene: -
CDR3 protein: CASSYSGGKIGELFF
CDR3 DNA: TGTGCCAGCAGTTACTCGGGCGGGAAGATCGGGGAGCTGTTTTTT

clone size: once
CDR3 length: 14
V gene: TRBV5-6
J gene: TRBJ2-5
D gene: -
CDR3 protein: CASSFSGGQETQYF
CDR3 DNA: TGTGCCAGCAGCTTTTCCGGGGGACAAGAGACCCAGTACTTC

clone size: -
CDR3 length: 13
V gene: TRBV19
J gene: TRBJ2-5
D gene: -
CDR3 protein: CASTKTGQETQYF
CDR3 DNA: TGTGCCAGTACCAAGACAGGTCAAGAGACCCAGTACTTC

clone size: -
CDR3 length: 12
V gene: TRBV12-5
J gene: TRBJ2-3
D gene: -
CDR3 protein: CASNLATDTQYF
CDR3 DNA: TGTGCTAGTAATCTAGCTACAGATACGCAGTATTTT

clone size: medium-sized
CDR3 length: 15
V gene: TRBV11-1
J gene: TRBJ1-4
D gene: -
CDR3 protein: CASSFEGATNEKLFF
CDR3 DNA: TGTGCCAGCAGCTTCGAAGGGGCAACTAATGAAAAACTGTTTTTT

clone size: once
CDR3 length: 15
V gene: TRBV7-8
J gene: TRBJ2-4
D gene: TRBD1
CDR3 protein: CASSPPEETGNIQYF
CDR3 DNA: TGTGCCAGCAGCCCCCCTGAGGAGACAGGGAACATTCAGTACTTC

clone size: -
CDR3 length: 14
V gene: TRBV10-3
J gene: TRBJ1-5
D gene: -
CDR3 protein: CAISEGQGNQPQHF
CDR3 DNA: TGTGCCATCAGTGAGGGTCAGGGTAATCAGCCCCAGCATTTT

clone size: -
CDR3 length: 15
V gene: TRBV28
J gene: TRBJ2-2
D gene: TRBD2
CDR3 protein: CTSSWGGTNTGELFF
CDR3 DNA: TGTACCAGCAGTTGGGGGGGGACGAACACCGGGGAGCTGTTTTTT

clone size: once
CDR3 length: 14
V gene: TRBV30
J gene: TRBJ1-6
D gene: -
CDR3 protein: CALDINSYNSPLHF
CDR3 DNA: TGTGCCCTGGACATAAACTCCTATAATTCACCCCTCCACTTT

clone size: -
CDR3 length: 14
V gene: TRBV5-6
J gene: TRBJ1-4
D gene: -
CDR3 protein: CASSFQGLNEKLFF
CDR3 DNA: TGTGCCAGCAGCTTTCAGGGTCTTAATGAAAAACTGTTTTTT

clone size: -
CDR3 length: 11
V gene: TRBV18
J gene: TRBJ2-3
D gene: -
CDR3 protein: CASSLTDTQYF
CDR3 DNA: TGTGCCAGCTCTCTCACAGATACGCAGTATTTT

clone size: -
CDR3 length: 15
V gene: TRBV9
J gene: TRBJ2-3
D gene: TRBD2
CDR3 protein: CASSGSGGRTDTQYF
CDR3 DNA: TGTGCCAGCAGCGGTAGCGGGGGACGCACAGATACGCAGTATTTT

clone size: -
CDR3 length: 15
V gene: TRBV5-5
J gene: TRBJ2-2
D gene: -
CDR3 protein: CASSWPGTSTGELFF
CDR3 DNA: TGTGCCAGCAGCTGGCCGGGGACATCCACCGGGGAGCTGTTTTTT

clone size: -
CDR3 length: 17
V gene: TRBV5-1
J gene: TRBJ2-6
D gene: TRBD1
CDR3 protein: CASSPGTGGSGANVLTF
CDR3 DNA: TGCGCCAGCAGCCCGGGGACAGGGGGGTCTGGGGCCAACGTCCTGACTTTC

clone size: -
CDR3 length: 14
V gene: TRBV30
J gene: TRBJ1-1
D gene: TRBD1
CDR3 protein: CAWSVGLGGEEAFF
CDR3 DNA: TGTGCCTGGAGTGTAGGTTTAGGGGGCGAGGAAGCTTTCTTT

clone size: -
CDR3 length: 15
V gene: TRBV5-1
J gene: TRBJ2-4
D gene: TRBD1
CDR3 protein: CASSLADRELNIQYF
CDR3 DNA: TGCGCCAGCAGCTTGGCCGACAGGGAACTAAACATTCAGTACTTC